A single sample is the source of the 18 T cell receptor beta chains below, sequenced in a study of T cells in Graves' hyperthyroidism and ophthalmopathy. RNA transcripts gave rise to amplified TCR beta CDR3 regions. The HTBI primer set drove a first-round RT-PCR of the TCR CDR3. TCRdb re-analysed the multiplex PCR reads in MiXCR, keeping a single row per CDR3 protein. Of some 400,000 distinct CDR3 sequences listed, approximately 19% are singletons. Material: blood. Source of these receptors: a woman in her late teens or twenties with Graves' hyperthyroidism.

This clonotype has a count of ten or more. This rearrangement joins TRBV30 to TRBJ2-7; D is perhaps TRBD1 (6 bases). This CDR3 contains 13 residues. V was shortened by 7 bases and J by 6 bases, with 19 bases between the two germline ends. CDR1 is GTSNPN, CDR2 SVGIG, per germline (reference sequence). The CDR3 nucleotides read TGTGCCTCTATACGAACGACAGGTTCCGAGCAGTACTTC. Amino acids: CASIRTTGSEQYF.

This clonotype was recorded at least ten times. The CDR3 nucleotides read TGTGCCAGCAGCTTGGGGACAGGGTTCGAGGGCTACACCTTC. Protein: CASSLGTGFEGYTF. This chain links TRBV7-8 with TRBJ1-2; 9 bases map to TRBD1. Germline CDR1 reads SGHVS; CDR2 reads FQNEAQ. Trimming at V came to 3 bases and at J to 8 bases, leaving 7 bases not matched to a gene. There are 14 residues in the CDR3.

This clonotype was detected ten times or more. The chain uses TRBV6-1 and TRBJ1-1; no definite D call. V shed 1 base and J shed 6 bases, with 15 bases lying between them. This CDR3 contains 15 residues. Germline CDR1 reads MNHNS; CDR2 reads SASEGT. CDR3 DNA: TGTGCCAGCAGTGAAGACGCGGCGCCTGGCTCTGAAGCTTTCTTT. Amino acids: CASSEDAAPGSEAFF.

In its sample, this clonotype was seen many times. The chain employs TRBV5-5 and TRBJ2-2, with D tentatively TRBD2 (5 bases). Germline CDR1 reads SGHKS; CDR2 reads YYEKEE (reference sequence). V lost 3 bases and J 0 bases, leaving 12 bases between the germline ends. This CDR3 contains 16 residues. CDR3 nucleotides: TGTGCCAGCAGCTGGCGAGCGGCCCCGAACACCGGGGAGCTGTTTTTT. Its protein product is CASSWRAAPNTGELFF.

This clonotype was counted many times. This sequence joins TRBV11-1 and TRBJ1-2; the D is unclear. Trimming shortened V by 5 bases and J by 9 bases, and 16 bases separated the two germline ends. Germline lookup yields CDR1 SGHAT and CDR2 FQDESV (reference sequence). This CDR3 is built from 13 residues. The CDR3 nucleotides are TGTGCCAGCAGCACTGAACGGCCAGGAAGCTACACCTTC. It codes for CASSTERPGSYTF.

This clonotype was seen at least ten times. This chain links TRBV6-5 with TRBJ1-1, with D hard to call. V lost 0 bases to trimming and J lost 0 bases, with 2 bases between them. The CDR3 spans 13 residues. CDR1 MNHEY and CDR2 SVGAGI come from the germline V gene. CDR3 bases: TGTGCCAGCAGTTACTCGGTGAACACTGAAGCTTTCTTT. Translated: CASSYSVNTEAFF.

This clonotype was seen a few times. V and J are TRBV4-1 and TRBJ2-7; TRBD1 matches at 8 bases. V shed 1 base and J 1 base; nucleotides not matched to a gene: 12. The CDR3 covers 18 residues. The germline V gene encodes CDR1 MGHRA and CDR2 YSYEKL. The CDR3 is CASSQGRGLPQSSYEQYF. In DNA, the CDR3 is TGCGCCAGCAGCCAAGGCAGGGGGCTTCCTCAGAGTTCCTACGAGCAGTACTTC.

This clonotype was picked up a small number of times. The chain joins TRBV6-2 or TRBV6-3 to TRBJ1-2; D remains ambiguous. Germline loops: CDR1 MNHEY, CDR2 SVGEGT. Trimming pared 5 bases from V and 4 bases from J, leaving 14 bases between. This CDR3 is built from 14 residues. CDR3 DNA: TGTGCCAGCAGTACCAGAGACAAGCTCTATGGCTACACCTTC. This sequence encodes CASSTRDKLYGYTF.

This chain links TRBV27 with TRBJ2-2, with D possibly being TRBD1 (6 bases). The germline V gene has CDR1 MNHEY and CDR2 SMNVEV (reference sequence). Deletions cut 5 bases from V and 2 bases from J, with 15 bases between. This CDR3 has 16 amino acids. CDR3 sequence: CASSDTGTTNTGELFF. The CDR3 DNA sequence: TGTGCCAGCAGTGACACGGGGACAACCAACACCGGGGAGCTGTTTTTT.

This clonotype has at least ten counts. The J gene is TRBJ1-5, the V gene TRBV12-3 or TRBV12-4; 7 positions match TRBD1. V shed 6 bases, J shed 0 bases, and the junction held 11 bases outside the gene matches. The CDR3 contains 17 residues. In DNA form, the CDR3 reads TGTGCCAGCAGCCACTGGGGGACAGAGAATAGCAATCAGCCCCAGCATTTT. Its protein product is CASSHWGTENSNQPQHF.

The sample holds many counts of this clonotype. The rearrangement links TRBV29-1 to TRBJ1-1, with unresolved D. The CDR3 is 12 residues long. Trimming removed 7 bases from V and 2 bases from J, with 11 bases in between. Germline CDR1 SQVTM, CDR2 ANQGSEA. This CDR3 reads CSGHTDNTEAFF. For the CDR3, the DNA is TGCAGCGGACATACCGACAACACTGAAGCTTTCTTT.

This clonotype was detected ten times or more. CDR3 DNA: TGTGCCAGCAGCTCCAGGGGGACGAACACCGGGGAGCTGTTTTTT. Amino acid sequence: CASSSRGTNTGELFF. V usage is TRBV13 and J usage is TRBJ2-2, with 7 bases that match TRBD1. V was pared by 4 bases and J by 0 bases, with 2 bases of the junction left unmatched. The CDR3 runs 15 residues. In germline, CDR1 is PRHDT, CDR2 FYEKMQ (reference sequence).

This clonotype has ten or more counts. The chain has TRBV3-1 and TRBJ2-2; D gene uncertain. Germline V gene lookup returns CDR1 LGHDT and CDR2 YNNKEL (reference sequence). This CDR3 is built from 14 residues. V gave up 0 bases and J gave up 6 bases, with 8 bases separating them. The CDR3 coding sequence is TGTGCCAGCAGCCAAGATACGAGACCCGGGGAGCTGTTTTTT. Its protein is CASSQDTRPGELFF.

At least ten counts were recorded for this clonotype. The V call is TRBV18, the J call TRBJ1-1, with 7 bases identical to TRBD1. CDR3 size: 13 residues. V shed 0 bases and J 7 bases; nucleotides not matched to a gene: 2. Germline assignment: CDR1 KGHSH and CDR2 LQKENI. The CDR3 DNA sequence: TGTGCCAGCTCACCACCGGGACAGCTTGAAGCTTTCTTT. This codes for CASSPPGQLEAFF.

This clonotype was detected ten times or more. CDR3 DNA: TGTGCCAGTAGTATTTCGGCTAGCGGGGGGGAAGAGACCCAGTACTTC. It specifies CASSISASGGEETQYF. The chain uses TRBV19 and TRBJ2-5; 12 positions agree with TRBD2. V lost 3 bases, J lost 3 bases, and 5 bases stayed unmatched. The CDR3 consists of 16 residues. Germline CDR1 and CDR2: LNHDA and SQIVND (reference sequence). The full variable domain, completed using reference TRBV19 and TRBJ2-5, is DGGITQSPKYLFRKEGQNVTLSCEQNLNHDAMYWYRQDPGQGLRLIYYSQIVNDFQKGDIAEGYSVSREKKESFPLTVTSAQKNPTAFYLCASSISASGGEETQYFGPGTRLLVL.

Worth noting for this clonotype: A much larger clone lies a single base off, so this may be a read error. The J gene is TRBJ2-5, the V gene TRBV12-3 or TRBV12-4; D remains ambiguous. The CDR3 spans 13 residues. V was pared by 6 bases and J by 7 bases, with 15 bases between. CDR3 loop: CASSPGAWGTQYF. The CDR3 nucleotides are TGTGCCAGCAGCCCCGGCGCATGGGGGACCCAGTACTTC.

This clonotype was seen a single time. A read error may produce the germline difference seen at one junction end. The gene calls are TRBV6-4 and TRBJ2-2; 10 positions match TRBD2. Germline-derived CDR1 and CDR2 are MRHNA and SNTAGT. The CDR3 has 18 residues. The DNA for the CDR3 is TGTACCAGCAGTGACGGAGCTAGCGGGGGCGCGAACACCGGGGAGCTGTTTTTT. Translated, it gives CTSSDGASGGANTGELFF.

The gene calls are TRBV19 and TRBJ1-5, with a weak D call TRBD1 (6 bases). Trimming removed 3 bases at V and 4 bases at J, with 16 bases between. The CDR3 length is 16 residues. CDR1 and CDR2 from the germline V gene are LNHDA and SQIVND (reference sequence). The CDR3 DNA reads TGTGCCAGTAGTATCAGAGGGGGGCTTAGGAATCAGCCCCAGCATTTT. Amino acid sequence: CASSIRGGLRNQPQHF.